Detailed here is one TCR beta chain. The data were taken from a study of T cell changes during pregnancy in multiple sclerosis. TCRdb keeps only in-frame clones here, not all; method: immunoSEQ multiplex PCR. Of about 77,000 clones in the sample, 85% to 95% were seen once. The CDR3 has 16 residues. Trimming cost V 0 bases and J 6 bases; bases outside gene matches: 8. From germline, CDR1 is MNHEY and CDR2 SVGAGI. This sequence joins TRBV6-5 and TRBJ2-5; TRBD2 agrees at 9 bases. This specimen was peripheral blood, taken after pregnancy. The receptor's source is a female donor in good health, enrolled as a control in a pregnancy study. The chain's CDR3 is CASSYSTGASGKTQYF. The CDR3 DNA sequence: TGTGCCAGCAGTTACTCGACAGGTGCTAGCGGGAAGACCCAGTACTTC.